The 14 T cell receptor beta chains presented below share a single source sample, sequenced in a study of cytomegalovirus exposure and HLA in healthy donors (dated by TCRdb to 2017 to 2019). The method behind the library was the immunoSEQ multiplex PCR assay. For the multiplex PCR, a mixture combining 60 forward primers for TCR Vbeta segments and 13 reverse primers for TCR Jbeta segments was used. TCRdb took over this immuneACCESS table, retaining in-frame rearrangements with V and J assigned. Such tables are incomplete; in checked studies, under half of the missing clones stem from an unresolved V gene, and the remainder is unexplained. The sample table contains 180,000 or so clones; only one count was recorded for around 77% of them. The biggest ten clones account for 1.9% of the sample. The sequenced material came from PBMCs. The receptors here all came from a woman in her 30s in good health and CMV-seronegative.

This sequence joins TRBV5-1 and TRBJ2-5, with D perhaps TRBD2 (6 bases). The V and J ends lost 4 bases and 5 bases respectively, with 6 bases between them. This CDR3 has 11 amino acids. Germline CDR1 and CDR2: SGHRS and YFSETQ. Here the CDR3 reads CASSAGETQYF. CDR3 sequence (DNA): TGCGCCAGCAGCGCGGGGGAGACCCAGTACTTC.

In regard to this clone: At one end, the junction sequence differs from germline, possibly due to a read error. The rearrangement joins TRBV30 to TRBJ2-7; 15 bases map to TRBD2. Germline CDR1 and CDR2: GTSNPN and SVGIG (reference sequence). The CDR3 totals 15 residues. The CDR3 region is CAGTSGGSDSYEQYF. DNA for the CDR3: TGCGCCGGGACTAGCGGGGGGAGCGACTCCTACGAGCAGTACTTC.

This chain uses TRBV5-1 with TRBJ2-7; 14 bases are a match to TRBD2. V lost 4 bases and J lost 6; bases outside the gene matches: 15. Germline V gives CDR1 SGHRS, CDR2 YFSETQ. The CDR3 is 18 residues long. The CDR3 loop is CASSEARTTSGGAPEQYF. CDR3 nucleotides: TGCGCCAGCAGCGAGGCCAGGACGACTAGCGGGGGGGCCCCCGAGCAGTACTTC.

V and J are TRBV4-2 and TRBJ1-6; 8 positions agree with TRBD1. This CDR3 is built from 16 residues. CDR1 LGHNA and CDR2 YNFKEQ come from the germline V gene. V trimming: 4 bases; J trimming: 6 bases; junction bases outside the gene matches: 8. CDR3 amino acids: CASSRNGQGGNSPLHF. The CDR3 coding sequence is TGTGCCAGCAGCCGCAACGGACAGGGAGGTAATTCACCCCTCCACTTT.

The chain links TRBV7-6 to TRBJ1-5, with 8 bases fitting TRBD1. V shed 5 bases and J 9 bases; nucleotides not matched to a gene: 9. Per the germline V gene, CDR1 is SGHVS and CDR2 is FNYEAQ. This CDR3 comprises 14 residues. The CDR3 DNA reads TGTGCCAGCAGCCCGACAGGGGCCCAAGGGCCCCAGCATTTT. It encodes CASSPTGAQGPQHF.

The rearrangement links TRBV2 to TRBJ2-3; no reliable D call. CDR3 length: 12 residues. The V gene's germline CDR1 is SNHLY and CDR2 FYNNEI. V lost 3 bases and J lost 6, with 7 bases in between. The CDR3 DNA sequence: TGTGCCAGCAGTGAGCTGAGGGATACGCAGTATTTT. Its translation: CASSELRDTQYF.

The chain has TRBV20-1 and TRBJ1-1, with D perhaps matching TRBD1 (5 bases). CDR3 length: 11 amino acids. From germline, CDR1 is DFQATT and CDR2 SNEGSKA (reference sequence). The V end lost 6 bases, the J end lost 8 bases, and 13 bases lay between the germline ends. This CDR3 reads CSASPGHEAFF. CDR3 DNA sequence: TGCAGTGCCAGTCCTGGACACGAAGCTTTCTTT.

This clone turned up a few times. The V gene is TRBV2, the J gene TRBJ1-2; 11 bases fit TRBD1. The germline gives CDR1 SNHLY, CDR2 FYNNEI. V lost 6 bases, J lost 9 bases, and 9 bases stayed unmatched. This CDR3 comprises 14 residues. DNA of the CDR3: TGTGCCAGCAGCGATCCCGGGACAGGGGGAAGCTACACCTTC. Its protein is CASSDPGTGGSYTF.

The V and J genes are TRBV14 and TRBJ1-2, with 10 bases fitting TRBD1. Germline CDR1 is SGHDN and CDR2 is FVKESK. Unmatched junction bases numbered 10, after V lost 4 bases and J lost 8 bases. The CDR3 length is 15 residues. CDR3 amino acids: CASSPYPGGQGGYTF. CDR3 nucleotide sequence: TGTGCCAGCAGCCCATACCCAGGGGGACAGGGGGGCTACACCTTC.

This chain links TRBV30 with TRBJ2-5, with 7 bases lining up with TRBD2. Germline CDR1 and CDR2: GTSNPN and SVGIG (reference sequence). This CDR3 is 12 amino acids long. J was trimmed by 5 bases and V by 4 bases; bases with no gene match: 4. The CDR3 DNA is TGTGCCTGGACTAGCGGTTGGGAGACCCAGTACTTC. Encoded protein: CAWTSGWETQYF.

The chain uses TRBV6-1 and TRBJ1-1; the match to TRBD1 covers 7 bases. The CDR3 is 14 residues long. Losses at the gene ends were 11 bases for V and 3 bases for J; bases not matched to a gene: 12. Germline loops: CDR1 MNHNS, CDR2 SASEGT. The CDR3 DNA reads TGTGCCGGTGGAGGGGGCGCCGGGTACACTGAAGCTTTCTTT. It encodes CAGGGGAGYTEAFF.

V usage is TRBV5-8 and J usage is TRBJ2-7; 10 bases are shared with TRBD1. The germline CDR1 and CDR2 sequences are SGHTS and YDEGEE. This CDR3 comprises 16 residues. V gave up 2 bases and J gave up 4 bases; unmatched junction bases: 9. Here the CDR3 reads CASSLLPGQGHYEQYF. The CDR3 DNA sequence: TGTGCCAGCAGCTTACTCCCGGGACAGGGGCATTACGAGCAGTACTTC.

V usage is TRBV5-1 and J usage is TRBJ2-5; 7 bases are shared with TRBD2. V trimming: 1 base; J trimming: 3 bases; junction bases outside the gene matches: 6. The germline V gene encodes CDR1 SGHRS and CDR2 YFSETQ. The CDR3 runs to 15 residues. CDR3 coding DNA: TGCGCCAGCAGCTTGAGGCAGGGAGGGGAAGAGACCCAGTACTTC. Protein product: CASSLRQGGEETQYF.

This chain links TRBV4-3 with TRBJ1-4; D unclear. The germline V gene encodes CDR1 LGHNA and CDR2 YSLEER. The CDR3 extends over 12 amino acids. The V gene lost 4 bases and the J gene lost 10 bases, with 10 bases spanning the gap. For the CDR3, the DNA is TGCGCCAGCAGCCCGGATCGGGGAAAACTGTTTTTT. Translating gives CASSPDRGKLFF.